The 11 T cell receptor beta chains below all came from one sample that was sequenced in a study of CXCR4 blockade with PD-1 therapy in pancreatic cancer. Here immunoSEQ multiplex PCR was the method, and the copy in TCRdb shows in-frame clones only, minus some. The top ten clones hold roughly 17% of a sample with thousands of clones, about two fifths of them seen once. Sequenced: tumor tissue. These receptors were collected from a human donor with pancreatic ductal adenocarcinoma.

Relative to its sample, this clone is medium-sized (0.01 to 0.1%). The J gene is TRBJ1-1, the V gene TRBV11-3; tentative D call: TRBD1 (6 bases). Germline V CDR1 and CDR2: SGHNT, YENEEA. Trimming removed 3 bases at V and 5 bases at J, with 13 bases between. The CDR3 is made up of 14 amino acids. CDR3 DNA: TGTGCCAGCAGCTTGGGGGGCTCGTCGACTGAAGCTTTCTTT. It translates to CASSLGGSSTEAFF.

The rearrangement uses TRBV15 and TRBJ2-7; possible D gene TRBD1, 5 bases. This CDR3 has 15 residues. Per germline, CDR1 LNHNV and CDR2 YYDKDF (reference sequence). Trimming left V 2 bases short and J 0 bases short, with 11 bases between. The CDR3: CATSRSDSSSYEQYF. CDR3 DNA sequence: TGTGCCACCAGCAGATCCGACAGTAGCTCCTACGAGCAGTACTTC.

The gene calls are TRBV9 and TRBJ2-1; D might be TRBD1 (6 bases). V was trimmed by 0 bases and J by 8 bases, leaving 9 bases between them. Germline values: CDR1 SGDLS, CDR2 YYNGEE. This CDR3 region has 13 residues. The DNA for the CDR3 is TGTGCCAGCAGCGTAGATGAGGGGGATGAGCAGTTCTTC. This encodes CASSVDEGDEQFF.

The J gene is TRBJ1-4, the V gene TRBV6-8; no reliable D call. V lost 10 bases to trimming and J lost 8 bases, with 14 bases between them. This CDR3 comprises 12 residues. The germline V gene encodes CDR1 MNHGY and CDR2 SAAAGT. CDR3 region: CATRGTGEKLFF. The CDR3 bases are TGTGCCACCCGAGGCACTGGCGAAAAACTGTTTTTT.

This clone has only a few counts. The rearrangement uses TRBV10-3 and TRBJ2-7; no clear D. Per germline, CDR1 ENHRY and CDR2 SYGVKD. CDR3 length: 13 residues. V was trimmed by 2 bases and J by 5 bases, leaving 10 bases between them. Written as DNA, the CDR3 is TGTGCCATCAGTGAGATTGTAGCTAACGAGCAGTACTTC. Translating it yields CAISEIVANEQYF.

The V gene is TRBV30, the J gene TRBJ1-4; D call uncertain. CDR3 length equals 13 residues. V gave up 5 bases and J gave up 5 bases, with 12 bases separating them. Germline loops: CDR1 GTSNPN, CDR2 SVGIG (reference sequence). CDR3 in DNA: TGTGCCTGGGCGGGGATGCCCAATGAAAAACTGTTTTTT. The encoded protein is CAWAGMPNEKLFF.

The rearrangement joins TRBV6-8 to TRBJ2-2, with 8 bases aligning to TRBD1. CDR3 length: 13 amino acids. Unmatched junction bases numbered 6, after V lost 10 bases and J lost 5 bases. Germline CDR1 reads MNHGY; CDR2 reads SAAAGT. The CDR3 sequence is CATTGQGTGELFF. CDR3 nucleotides: TGTGCCACCACAGGACAGGGTACCGGGGAGCTGTTTTTT.

This clone was recorded a few times. The CDR3 region has the DNA TGTGCCAGCAGCTTAATTAGCGGGGGGTTGGGTTCCTTAGATACGCAGTATTTT. Amino acid sequence: CASSLISGGLGSLDTQYF. V is TRBV11-3 and J is TRBJ2-3; TRBD2 matches at 10 bases. CDR3 size: 18 residues. Unmatched junction bases numbered 13, after V lost 2 bases and J lost 5 bases. CDR1 and CDR2 (germline): SGHNT, YENEEA.

This CDR3 is CASSPAGQGSYEQYF. The CDR3 DNA sequence: TGTGCCAGCTCACCAGCGGGACAGGGGAGCTACGAGCAGTACTTC. The rearrangement links TRBV18 to TRBJ2-7; TRBD1 matches 10 bases. This CDR3 region has 15 residues. Germline loops: CDR1 KGHSH, CDR2 LQKENI. V shed 2 bases, J shed 3 bases, and the junction held 4 bases outside the gene matches.

This rearrangement joins TRBV30 to TRBJ1-2; D possibly corresponds to TRBD1 (6 bases). The V and J ends lost 3 bases and 4 bases respectively, with 12 bases between them. The CDR3 extends over 13 amino acids. The V gene's germline CDR1 is GTSNPN and CDR2 SVGIG (reference sequence). This CDR3 reads CAWRLRGVYGYTF. CDR3 DNA: TGTGCCTGGAGGCTAAGGGGGGTCTATGGCTACACCTTC.

V is TRBV25-1 and J is TRBJ1-5; D unclear. The CDR3 covers 14 residues. The germline V and J ends were trimmed by 10 bases and 3 bases, with 16 bases remaining between them. Germline CDR1 and CDR2: MGHDK and SYGVNS. The CDR3 coding sequence is TGTGCCACCCAATCGGGAGGATACAATCAGCCCCAGCATTTT. Encoded protein: CATQSGGYNQPQHF.